These T cell receptor beta chains were read from a single sample in a study of cytomegalovirus exposure and HLA in healthy donors. Assay: immunoSEQ multiplex PCR; the TCRdb copy retains only in-frame clones and omits some. The sample has about 150,000 clones, about two thirds seen once. What was sequenced was PBMCs. These receptor sequences come from a man in his thirties or forties in good health and CMV-seropositive. Each CDR3 is given with its conserved first and last residue. Each record gives: clone size, V gene, D gene, J gene, CDR3 protein, CDR3 DNA. The D gene is left open where the match is weak. For some rows the clone size is stated as once, few or many, or as a class when expanded; others skip it.

abundance: .; v_gene: TRBV4-2; d_gene: .; j_gene: TRBJ1-2; CDR3aa: CASSQGGQIPSGYTF; CDR3nt: TGTGCCAGCAGCCAAGGAGGCCAAATTCCGTCCGGCTACACCTTC
abundance: .; v_gene: TRBV7-6; d_gene: TRBD1; j_gene: TRBJ2-3; CDR3aa: CASSARGGQGATDTQYF; CDR3nt: TGTGCCAGCAGCGCACGGGGGGGACAGGGGGCCACAGATACGCAGTATTTT
abundance: .; v_gene: TRBV20-1; d_gene: .; j_gene: TRBJ2-5; CDR3aa: CSAPMIETQYF; CDR3nt: TGCAGTGCTCCTATGATCGAGACCCAGTACTTC
abundance: .; v_gene: TRBV19; d_gene: TRBD1; j_gene: TRBJ1-2; CDR3aa: CASRTGGYGYTF; CDR3nt: TGTGCCAGTAGAACAGGGGGCTATGGCTACACCTTC
abundance: .; v_gene: TRBV7-3; d_gene: TRBD2; j_gene: TRBJ2-3; CDR3aa: CASSPGTSGTDTQYF; CDR3nt: TGTGCCAGCAGCCCTGGGACTAGCGGGACAGATACGCAGTATTTT
abundance: .; v_gene: TRBV7-2; d_gene: TRBD2; j_gene: TRBJ2-1; CDR3aa: CASSPVIAGHNEQFF; CDR3nt: TGTGCCAGCAGCCCCGTGATAGCGGGACACAATGAGCAGTTCTTC
abundance: .; v_gene: TRBV7-3; d_gene: TRBD2; j_gene: TRBJ2-3; CDR3aa: CASSSRLAAIPDTQYF; CDR3nt: TGTGCCAGCAGCTCAAGACTAGCGGCAATCCCAGATACGCAGTATTTT
abundance: .; v_gene: TRBV30; d_gene: TRBD1; j_gene: TRBJ1-1; CDR3aa: CAWSSQGDTEAFF; CDR3nt: TGTGCCTGGAGTTCACAGGGGGACACTGAAGCTTTCTTT
abundance: .; v_gene: TRBV5-1; d_gene: .; j_gene: TRBJ2-7; CDR3aa: CASSFLVQGNYEQYF; CDR3nt: TGCGCCAGCAGCTTTCTGGTACAGGGTAACTACGAGCAGTACTTC
abundance: few; v_gene: TRBV28; d_gene: .; j_gene: TRBJ1-1; CDR3aa: CASIIHTEAFF; CDR3nt: TGTGCCAGCATCATCCACACTGAAGCTTTCTTT
abundance: few; v_gene: TRBV5-1; d_gene: .; j_gene: TRBJ2-1; CDR3aa: CASSFNFDNEQFF; CDR3nt: TGCGCCAGCAGCTTTAACTTCGACAATGAGCAGTTCTTC
abundance: .; v_gene: TRBV9; d_gene: .; j_gene: TRBJ1-2; CDR3aa: CASSVRTGSGYTF; CDR3nt: TGTGCCAGCAGCGTACGGACTGGGTCTGGCTACACCTTC
abundance: few; v_gene: TRBV5-1; d_gene: TRBD1; j_gene: TRBJ2-2; CDR3aa: CASSDPQGAGELFF; CDR3nt: TGCGCCAGCAGCGACCCTCAGGGGGCCGGGGAGCTGTTTTTT
abundance: few; v_gene: TRBV27; d_gene: TRBD1; j_gene: TRBJ1-5; CDR3aa: CASSLGLGQDNQPQHF; CDR3nt: TGTGCCAGCAGTTTAGGCCTAGGACAGGACAATCAGCCCCAGCATTTT
abundance: .; v_gene: TRBV18; d_gene: .; j_gene: TRBJ2-3; CDR3aa: CASSPVEADTQYF; CDR3nt: TGTGCCAGCTCACCCGTCGAGGCAGATACGCAGTATTTT
abundance: .; v_gene: TRBV28; d_gene: .; j_gene: TRBJ1-2; CDR3aa: CASSLTEYGYTF; CDR3nt: TGTGCCAGCAGTTTAACAGAGTATGGCTACACCTTC
abundance: .; v_gene: TRBV19; d_gene: TRBD2; j_gene: TRBJ2-1; CDR3aa: CASSIGGRASYNEQFF; CDR3nt: TGTGCCAGTAGTATCGGAGGGAGGGCCTCGTACAATGAGCAGTTCTTC
abundance: .; v_gene: TRBV5-1; d_gene: TRBD1; j_gene: TRBJ1-1; CDR3aa: CASSFNDRGTEAFF; CDR3nt: TGCGCCAGCAGCTTTAATGACAGGGGCACTGAAGCTTTCTTT
abundance: .; v_gene: TRBV7-2; d_gene: TRBD1; j_gene: TRBJ1-5; CDR3aa: CASSRDRGNQPQHF; CDR3nt: TGTGCCAGCAGCCGGGACAGGGGGAATCAGCCCCAGCATTTT
abundance: .; v_gene: TRBV7-9; d_gene: TRBD1; j_gene: TRBJ2-5; CDR3aa: CASSPGTVQETQYF; CDR3nt: TGTGCCAGCAGCCCCGGGACAGTTCAAGAGACCCAGTACTTC
abundance: few; v_gene: TRBV6-5; d_gene: TRBD2; j_gene: TRBJ2-1; CDR3aa: CASSSSTGLAYEQFF; CDR3nt: TGTGCCAGCAGTTCCTCGACCGGACTAGCGTATGAGCAGTTCTTC
abundance: .; v_gene: TRBV5-5; d_gene: .; j_gene: TRBJ1-6; CDR3aa: CASSLGVDGLNSPLHF; CDR3nt: TGTGCCAGCAGCTTGGGGGTCGACGGACTAAATTCACCCCTCCACTTT
abundance: .; v_gene: TRBV18; d_gene: .; j_gene: TRBJ1-1; CDR3aa: CASSPGVSGEAFF; CDR3nt: TGTGCCAGCTCACCAGGCGTCTCGGGTGAAGCTTTCTTT
abundance: few; v_gene: TRBV4-1; d_gene: TRBD2; j_gene: TRBJ2-7; CDR3aa: CASSQRGGRTSVYEQYF; CDR3nt: TGCGCCAGCAGCCAAAGGGGGGGGCGGACTAGCGTCTACGAGCAGTACTTC
abundance: .; v_gene: TRBV7-6; d_gene: TRBD2; j_gene: TRBJ2-7; CDR3aa: CASSFLGLAGVNEQYF; CDR3nt: TGTGCCAGCAGCTTCCTCGGACTAGCGGGAGTAAACGAGCAGTACTTC
abundance: .; v_gene: TRBV4-2; d_gene: .; j_gene: TRBJ2-7; CDR3aa: CASSQAVTYEQYF; CDR3nt: TGTGCCAGCAGCCAAGCAGTCACCTACGAGCAGTACTTC
abundance: .; v_gene: TRBV27; d_gene: .; j_gene: TRBJ2-6; CDR3aa: CASSRQLPGANVLTF; CDR3nt: TGTGCCAGCAGTCGACAACTGCCCGGGGCCAACGTCCTGACTTTC
abundance: .; v_gene: TRBV9; d_gene: TRBD1; j_gene: TRBJ2-2; CDR3aa: CASRPGGTGELFF; CDR3nt: TGTGCCAGTCGTCCAGGGGGCACCGGGGAGCTGTTTTTT
abundance: .; v_gene: TRBV7-6; d_gene: TRBD2; j_gene: TRBJ2-7; CDR3aa: CASSSHWRESSYEQYF; CDR3nt: TGTGCCAGCAGCTCCCACTGGCGGGAGAGCTCCTACGAGCAGTACTTC
abundance: .; v_gene: TRBV10-2; d_gene: .; j_gene: TRBJ2-1; CDR3aa: CASSGKGDIYNEQFF; CDR3nt: TGCGCCAGCAGTGGTAAGGGAGATATCTACAATGAGCAGTTCTTC
abundance: .; v_gene: TRBV11-2; d_gene: .; j_gene: TRBJ1-3; CDR3aa: CASSLDNQVAGNTIYF; CDR3nt: TGTGCCAGCAGCTTAGATAATCAGGTAGCTGGAAACACCATATATTTT
abundance: few; v_gene: TRBV27; d_gene: .; j_gene: TRBJ1-2; CDR3aa: CASSLSRGLLNGYPF; CDR3nt: TGCGCCAGCAGTTTATCAAGGGGATTACTGAATGGCTACCCCTTC
abundance: few; v_gene: TRBV2; d_gene: TRBD1; j_gene: TRBJ2-5; CDR3aa: CASSWWDRVEETQYF; CDR3nt: TGTGCCAGCAGTTGGTGGGACAGGGTGGAGGAGACCCAGTACTTC
abundance: once; v_gene: TRBV5-6; d_gene: TRBD1; j_gene: TRBJ2-7; CDR3aa: CASSPFRDSYEQYF; CDR3nt: TGTGCCAGCAGCCCATTCCGGGACAGCTACGAGCAGTACTTC
abundance: .; v_gene: TRBV7-9; d_gene: .; j_gene: TRBJ1-5; CDR3aa: CASAQGSSNQPQHF; CDR3nt: TGTGCCAGCGCCCAGGGGTCTAGCAATCAGCCCCAGCATTTT
abundance: few; v_gene: TRBV30; d_gene: TRBD1; j_gene: TRBJ1-4; CDR3aa: CAWSRDRGREKLFF; CDR3nt: TGTGCCTGGAGTAGGGACAGGGGGCGTGAAAAACTGTTTTTT